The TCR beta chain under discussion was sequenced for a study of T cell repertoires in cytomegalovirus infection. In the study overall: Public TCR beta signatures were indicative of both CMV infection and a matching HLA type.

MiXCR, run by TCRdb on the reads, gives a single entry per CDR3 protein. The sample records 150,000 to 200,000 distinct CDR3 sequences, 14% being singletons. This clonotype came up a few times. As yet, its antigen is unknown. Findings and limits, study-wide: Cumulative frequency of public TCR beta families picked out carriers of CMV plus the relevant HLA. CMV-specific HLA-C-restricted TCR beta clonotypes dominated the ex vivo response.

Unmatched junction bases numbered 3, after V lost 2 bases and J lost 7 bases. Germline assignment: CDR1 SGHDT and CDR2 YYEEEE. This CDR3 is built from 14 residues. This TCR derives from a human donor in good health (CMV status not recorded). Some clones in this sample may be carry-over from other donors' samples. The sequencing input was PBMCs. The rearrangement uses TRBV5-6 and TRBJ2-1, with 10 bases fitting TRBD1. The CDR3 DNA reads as TGTGCCAGCAGCTTCGGACAGGGGGTAAATGAGCAGTTCTTC. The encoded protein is CASSFGQGVNEQFF.